This T cell receptor (beta chain) appears in the sequencing data of a study of cytomegalovirus exposure and HLA in healthy donors. Points from the study as a whole: That first-cohort TCR clusters tended to co-occur in the approximately 110 validation repertoires was found in a later analysis. In vitro data verified a few CMV-associated chains as specific for CMV antigens.

The donors were in the roughly 110-subject validation cohort; that cohort was separate from the roughly 730-subject first cohort. Notes on this clone: Its antigen is currently unknown.

Method: immunoSEQ multiplex PCR; TCRdb's copy keeps in-frame clones and lacks some. The data contain under 250,000 clones, roughly 81% of them singletons. The CDR3 has 14 residues. Germline CDR1 is LNHDA and CDR2 is SQIVND (reference sequence). With 1 base removed from V and 8 bases from J, the gap between germline ends came to 14 bases. Sequencing was carried out using PBMCs. The clonotype originates from a woman younger than 45 in good health and CMV-seronegative. The genes are TRBV19 and TRBJ1-2; D perhaps matches TRBD1 (5 bases). CDR3 DNA sequence: TGTGCCAGTAGTATAGGAAGGGCAGGGAACGGCTACACCTTC. This encodes CASSIGRAGNGYTF.